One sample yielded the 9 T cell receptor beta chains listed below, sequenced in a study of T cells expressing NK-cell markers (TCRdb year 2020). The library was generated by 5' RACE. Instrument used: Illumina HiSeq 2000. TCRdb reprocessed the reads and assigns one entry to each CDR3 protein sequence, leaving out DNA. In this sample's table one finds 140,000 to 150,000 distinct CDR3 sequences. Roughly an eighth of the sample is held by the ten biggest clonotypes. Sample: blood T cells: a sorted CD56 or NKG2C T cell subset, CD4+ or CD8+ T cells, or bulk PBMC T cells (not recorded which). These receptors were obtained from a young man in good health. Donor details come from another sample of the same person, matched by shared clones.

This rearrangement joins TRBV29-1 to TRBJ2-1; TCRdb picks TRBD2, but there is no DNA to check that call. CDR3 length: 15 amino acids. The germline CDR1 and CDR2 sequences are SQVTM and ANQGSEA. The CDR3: CSVEGLAGEYNEQFF.

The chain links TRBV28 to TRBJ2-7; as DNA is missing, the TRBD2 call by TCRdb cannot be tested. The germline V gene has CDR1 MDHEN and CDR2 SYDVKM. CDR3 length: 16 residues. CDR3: CASSLIPAGFSYEQYF.

The CDR3 reads CASSIGDSNQPQHF. V and J are TRBV4-3 and TRBJ1-5; there is no DNA to check the TCRdb D call of TRBD1. CDR3 length equals 14 residues. Germline CDR1 is LGHNA and CDR2 is YSLEER.

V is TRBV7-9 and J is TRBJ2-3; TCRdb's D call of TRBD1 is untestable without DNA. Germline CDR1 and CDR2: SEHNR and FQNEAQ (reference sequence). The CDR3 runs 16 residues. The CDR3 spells CASSSAGDRYTDTQYF.

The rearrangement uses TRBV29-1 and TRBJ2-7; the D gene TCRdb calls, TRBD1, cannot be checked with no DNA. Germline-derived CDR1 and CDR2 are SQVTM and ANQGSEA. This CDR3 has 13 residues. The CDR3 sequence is CSVDGAPLHEQYF.

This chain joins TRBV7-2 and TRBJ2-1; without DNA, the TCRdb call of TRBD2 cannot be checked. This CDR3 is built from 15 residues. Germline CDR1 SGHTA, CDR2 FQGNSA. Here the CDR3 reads CASSSGAGGGNEQFF. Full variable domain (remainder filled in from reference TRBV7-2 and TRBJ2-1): GAGVSQSPSNKVTEKGKDVELRCDPISGHTALYWYRQSLGQGLEFLIYFQGNSAPDKSGLPSDRFSAERTGGSVSTLTIQRTQQEDSAVYLCASSSGAGGGNEQFFGPGTRLTVL.

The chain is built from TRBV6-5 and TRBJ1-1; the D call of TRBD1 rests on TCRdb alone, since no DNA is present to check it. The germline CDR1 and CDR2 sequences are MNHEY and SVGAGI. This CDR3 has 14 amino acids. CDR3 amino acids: CASSTPGGGGEAFF.

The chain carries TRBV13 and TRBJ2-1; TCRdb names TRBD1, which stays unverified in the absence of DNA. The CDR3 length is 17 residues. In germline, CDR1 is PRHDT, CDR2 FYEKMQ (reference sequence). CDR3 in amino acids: CASSSTPLPSSYNEQFF.

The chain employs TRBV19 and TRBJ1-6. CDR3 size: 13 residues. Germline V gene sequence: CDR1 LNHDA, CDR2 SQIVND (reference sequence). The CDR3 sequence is CASSGGKNSPLHF.